This T cell receptor beta chain was captured in a study of blood T cells in healthy people across ages. In its sample, this clonotype was seen a few times. A second PCR, run for about 7 to 11 cycles, used a sample-barcoded 5' primer plus a J-beta primer mix. TCRdb redid the calling of the 5' RACE reads with MiXCR, one entry per CDR3 protein. The repertoire includes around 990,000 distinct CDR3 sequences, approximately 25% of them detected once, and around 0.75% sits in the top ten. These records were also assigned to another study, of T cells of mothers and their children.

Sequences were obtained from blood. This receptor was obtained from a girl under 10 years old in good health.

The CDR3 loop is CASSLRGGSGRNEQFF. The DNA for the CDR3 is TGTGCCAGCAGCCTCCGGGGTGGTAGCGGGAGAAATGAGCAGTTCTTC. The chain links TRBV6-2 or TRBV6-3 to TRBJ2-5; TRBD2 aligns across 9 bases. TRBJ2-1 explains the end of the DNA better; the J call may be wrong. This CDR3 spans 16 amino acids. The germline V gene encodes CDR1 MNHEY and CDR2 SVGEGT.